Sequencing of this T cell receptor beta chain was carried out in a study of blood T cell repertoires in COVID-19. Study-level background: Whether acute or convalescent, the COVID-19 samples came from the United States, Italy and Spain. Sample material is recorded as cDNA or gDNA derived from T cells, B-cell-depleted T cells, or PBMCs.

CDR3 length equals 14 residues. V was shortened by 5 bases and J by 0 bases, with 9 bases between the two germline ends. Germline V gene lookup returns CDR1 SGHNT and CDR2 YENEEA. Method: immunoSEQ multiplex PCR; TCRdb's copy keeps in-frame clones and lacks some. The data contain about 130,000 clones, about 86% of them singletons. J is TRBJ2-3 and V is TRBV11-3; tentative D call: TRBD1 (5 bases). The receptor's source is a woman aged 45 to 65 with acute or convalescent COVID-19. The sample was peripheral blood. This CDR3 reads CASSRGLSTDTQYF. CDR3 DNA sequence: TGTGCCAGCAGCAGGGGTCTTAGCACAGATACGCAGTATTTT.